These T cell receptor beta chains were read from a single sample in a study of radiotherapy plus CTLA-4 blockade in lung cancer. Repertoires were generated with immunoSEQ multiplex PCR, while TCRdb's copy carries only in-frame clones and drops some. The table has around 70,000 clones, around 87% seen once. Sequencing used peripheral blood, obtained from a patient treated with radiotherapy plus ipilimumab. Source of these receptors: a human donor with non-small cell lung cancer that progressed on radiotherapy plus ipilimumab. The CDR3 runs from the conserved cysteine through the conserved F or W. The D gene is left open where the match is weak. The size field is filled for only some rows; it gives once, few, many or a size class.

D: -
J: TRBJ2-2
size: -
V: TRBV19
CDR3: CASRGEGRLRSGELFF
DNA: TGTGCCAGTAGGGGCGAGGGGCGGCTACGGTCCGGGGAGCTGTTTTTT

D: -
J: TRBJ2-3
size: -
V: TRBV5-1
CDR3: CASSLYYLTDTQYF
DNA: TGCGCCAGCAGCTTGTACTACCTCACAGATACGCAGTATTTT

D: -
J: TRBJ1-2
size: -
V: TRBV10-3
CDR3: CANQGGYGYTF
DNA: TGTGCCAACCAGGGAGGCTATGGCTACACCTTC

D: -
J: TRBJ1-2
size: few
V: TRBV27
CDR3: CASSFYRGRVVGYTF
DNA: TGTGCCAGCAGTTTTTATCGGGGGCGCGTAGTTGGCTACACCTTC

D: -
J: TRBJ1-1
size: -
V: TRBV7-2
CDR3: CASSSQIMNTEAFF
DNA: TGTGCCAGCAGCTCTCAGATTATGAACACTGAAGCTTTCTTT

D: -
J: TRBJ2-5
size: once
V: TRBV25-1
CDR3: CASSEELGRIKETQYF
DNA: TGTGCCAGCAGTGAAGAGCTGGGGCGGATTAAAGAGACCCAGTACTTC

D: TRBD2
J: TRBJ2-3
size: -
V: TRBV5-1
CDR3: CASSLTGTSGRAITDTQYF
DNA: TGCGCCAGCAGCTTAACCGGGACTAGCGGGAGGGCCATAACAGATACGCAGTATTTT

D: -
J: TRBJ1-1
size: -
V: TRBV4-2
CDR3: CASSQREGNTEAFF
DNA: TGTGCCAGCAGCCAACGGGAGGGGAACACTGAAGCTTTCTTT

D: TRBD2
J: TRBJ2-5
size: -
V: TRBV28
CDR3: CASSPLTSGEETQYF
DNA: TGTGCCAGCAGTCCCTTGACTAGCGGGGAAGAGACCCAGTACTTC

D: -
J: TRBJ2-1
size: -
V: TRBV7-3
CDR3: CASSLISGIEQFF
DNA: TGTGCCAGCAGCTTAATTTCAGGGATCGAGCAGTTCTTC

D: -
J: TRBJ1-1
size: -
V: TRBV7-5
CDR3: CARSFGSAEAFF
DNA: TGTGCCAGAAGCTTCGGGTCCGCTGAAGCTTTCTTT

D: -
J: TRBJ1-2
size: -
V: TRBV28
CDR3: CASSLRVSGYTF
DNA: TGTGCCAGCAGTTTAAGGGTCTCGGGCTACACCTTC

D: -
J: TRBJ2-3
size: -
V: TRBV28
CDR3: CASRQWASKSTDTQYF
DNA: TGTGCCAGCAGGCAATGGGCTAGCAAGAGCACTGATACGCAGTATTTT

D: -
J: TRBJ2-1
size: -
V: TRBV27
CDR3: CASSPISDEQFF
DNA: TGTGCCAGCAGTCCTATTTCCGATGAGCAGTTCTTC

D: -
J: TRBJ2-5
size: -
V: TRBV4-1
CDR3: CASSRAPVGRGETQYF
DNA: TGCGCCAGCAGCCGCGCCCCAGTCGGGAGAGGGGAGACCCAGTACTTC

D: TRBD1
J: TRBJ1-4
size: -
V: TRBV11-2
CDR3: CASSLGQGEQKLFF
DNA: TGTGCCAGCAGCTTAGGACAGGGTGAACAAAAACTGTTTTTT

D: -
J: TRBJ2-1
size: -
V: TRBV19
CDR3: CASSRQTNEQFF
DNA: TGTGCCAGTAGTAGACAGACCAATGAGCAGTTCTTC

D: -
J: TRBJ1-2
size: -
V: TRBV7-9
CDR3: CASSPWWATDNYGYTF
DNA: TGTGCCAGCAGCCCTTGGTGGGCCACGGATAACTATGGCTACACCTTC

D: -
J: TRBJ1-1
size: -
V: TRBV7-2
CDR3: CASSLVGGLQTEAFF
DNA: TGTGCCAGCAGCTTAGTTGGGGGCCTGCAAACTGAAGCTTTCTTT

D: -
J: TRBJ2-3
size: -
V: TRBV5-4
CDR3: CASSFRGTDTQYF
DNA: TGTGCCAGCAGCTTCCGGGGCACAGATACGCAGTATTTT

D: -
J: TRBJ2-7
size: -
V: TRBV18
CDR3: CASSPPGQFYEQYF
DNA: TGTGCCAGCTCACCTCCTGGGCAGTTCTACGAGCAGTACTTC

D: -
J: TRBJ2-6
size: -
V: TRBV12-5
CDR3: CASGFFGFSGANVLTF
DNA: TGTGCTAGTGGTTTTTTTGGCTTCTCTGGGGCCAACGTCCTGACTTTC

D: -
J: TRBJ1-1
size: -
V: TRBV9
CDR3: CASSVARASEAFF
DNA: TGTGCCAGCAGCGTAGCCCGGGCGTCAGAAGCTTTCTTT

D: -
J: TRBJ1-1
size: once
V: TRBV5-4
CDR3: CASGDGWNTEAFF
DNA: TGTGCCAGCGGAGACGGATGGAACACTGAAGCTTTCTTT

D: -
J: TRBJ2-7
size: -
V: TRBV4-1
CDR3: CASSQVDIYEQYF
DNA: TGCGCCAGCAGCCAAGTTGACATCTACGAGCAGTACTTC

D: TRBD1
J: TRBJ1-2
size: -
V: TRBV30
CDR3: CAWSVQGVHGYTF
DNA: TGTGCCTGGAGTGTACAGGGGGTCCATGGCTACACCTTC

D: -
J: TRBJ2-3
size: -
V: TRBV6-5
CDR3: CASSAGLRPVDTQYF
DNA: TGTGCCAGCAGCGCGGGACTCCGACCAGTGGATACGCAGTATTTT

D: -
J: TRBJ2-3
size: -
V: TRBV20-1
CDR3: CSAYFPNTQYF
DNA: TGCAGTGCTTATTTCCCAAATACGCAGTATTTT

D: TRBD1
J: TRBJ2-2
size: -
V: TRBV19
CDR3: CASSIRTGQTGELFF
DNA: TGTGCCAGTAGTATTAGGACAGGGCAAACCGGGGAGCTGTTTTTT

D: -
J: TRBJ1-1
size: -
V: TRBV6-5
CDR3: CASSYLGMNTEAFF
DNA: TGTGCCAGCAGTTACTTGGGGATGAACACTGAAGCTTTCTTT

D: -
J: TRBJ1-2
size: -
V: TRBV4-2
CDR3: CASSQEQNYGYTF
DNA: TGTGCCAGCAGCCAAGAACAGAACTATGGCTACACCTTC

D: -
J: TRBJ2-4
size: -
V: TRBV9
CDR3: CASSPARIAKNIQYF
DNA: TGTGCCAGCAGTCCAGCCCGGATTGCCAAAAACATTCAGTACTTC

D: -
J: TRBJ2-1
size: -
V: TRBV9
CDR3: CASSVEVSYNEQFF
DNA: TGTGCCAGCAGCGTAGAGGTTTCCTACAATGAGCAGTTCTTC

D: -
J: TRBJ2-2
size: -
V: TRBV7-2
CDR3: CASSPSLVSGELFF
DNA: TGTGCCAGCAGCCCCTCTCTAGTGTCCGGGGAGCTGTTTTTT

D: TRBD2
J: TRBJ2-7
size: -
V: TRBV10-3
CDR3: CAISEAGTSASYEQYF
DNA: TGTGCCATCAGTGAGGCCGGGACTAGTGCCTCCTACGAGCAGTACTTC

D: TRBD1
J: TRBJ2-7
size: -
V: TRBV27
CDR3: CASSRTGNYEQYF
DNA: TGTGCCAGCAGTAGGACAGGAAACTACGAGCAGTACTTC

D: TRBD2
J: TRBJ2-7
size: -
V: TRBV2
CDR3: CASSEAPGLAYEQYF
DNA: TGTGCCAGCAGTGAAGCCCCGGGACTAGCGTACGAGCAGTACTTC

D: -
J: TRBJ2-5
size: -
V: TRBV9
CDR3: CASSVREVRETQYF
DNA: TGTGCCAGCAGCGTGAGGGAGGTGAGAGAGACCCAGTACTTC

D: TRBD1
J: TRBJ2-7
size: -
V: TRBV27
CDR3: CASSLGTGSYEQYF
DNA: TGTGCCAGCAGTTTAGGGACAGGGTCCTACGAGCAGTACTTC